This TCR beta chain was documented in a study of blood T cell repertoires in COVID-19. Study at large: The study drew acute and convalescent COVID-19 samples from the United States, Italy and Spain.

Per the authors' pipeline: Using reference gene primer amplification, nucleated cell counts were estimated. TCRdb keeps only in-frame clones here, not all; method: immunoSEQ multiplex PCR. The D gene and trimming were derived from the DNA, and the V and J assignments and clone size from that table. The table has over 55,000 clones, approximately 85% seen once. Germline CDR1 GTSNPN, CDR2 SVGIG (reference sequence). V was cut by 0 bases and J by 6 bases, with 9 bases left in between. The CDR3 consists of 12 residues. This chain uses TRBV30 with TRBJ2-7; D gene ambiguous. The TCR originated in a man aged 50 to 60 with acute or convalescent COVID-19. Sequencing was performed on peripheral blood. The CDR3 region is CAWSVNRGEQYF. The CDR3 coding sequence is TGTGCCTGGAGTGTAAATAGAGGCGAGCAGTACTTC. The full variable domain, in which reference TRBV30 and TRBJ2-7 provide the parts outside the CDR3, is SQTIHQWPATLVQPVGSPLSLECTVEGTSNPNLYWYRQAAGRGLQLLFYSVGIGQISSEVPQNLSASRPQDRQFILSSKKLLLSDSGFYLCAWSVNRGEQYFGPGTRLTVT.